This T cell receptor (beta chain) was sequenced for a study of T cell responses to AZD1222 COVID-19 vaccine. Study-wide findings and caveats: At study baseline, merely more than 5 AZD1222 recipients were seropositive.

In the case of this clone: What it binds is unknown.

Libraries were prepared by immunoSEQ multiplex PCR; TCRdb keeps only in-frame clonotypes and omits some of them. The sample contains roughly 160,000 clones, under 95% of which appear only once. Germline V gene lookup returns CDR1 GTSNPN and CDR2 SVGIG (reference sequence). CDR3 length: 15 amino acids. V was trimmed by 0 bases and J by 7 bases, leaving 16 bases between them. The chain has TRBV30 and TRBJ1-5; D perhaps matches TRBD1 (5 bases). The TCR sequence derives from an adult who received the AZD1222 COVID-19 vaccine. The input for sequencing was peripheral blood, taken 28 days after the second AZD1222 dose. CDR3 in amino acids: CAWSVLGGREQPQHF. The CDR3 DNA is TGTGCCTGGAGTGTACTTGGGGGACGGGAGCAGCCCCAGCATTTT.